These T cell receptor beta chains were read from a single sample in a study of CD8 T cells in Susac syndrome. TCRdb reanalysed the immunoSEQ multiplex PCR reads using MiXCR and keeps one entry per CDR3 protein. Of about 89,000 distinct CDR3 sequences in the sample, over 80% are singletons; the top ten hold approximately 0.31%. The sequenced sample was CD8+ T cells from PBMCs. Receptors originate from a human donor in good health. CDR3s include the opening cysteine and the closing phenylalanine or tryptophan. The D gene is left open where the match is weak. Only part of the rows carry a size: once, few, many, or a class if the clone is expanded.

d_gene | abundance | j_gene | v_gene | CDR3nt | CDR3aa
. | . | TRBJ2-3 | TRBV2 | TGTGCCATCGGACAGTTCACAGATACGCAGTATTTT | CAIGQFTDTQYF
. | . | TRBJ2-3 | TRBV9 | TGTGCCAGCAGCGGTGCAGGGGTCACAGATACGCAGTATTTT | CASSGAGVTDTQYF
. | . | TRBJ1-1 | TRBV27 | TGTGCCAGCAGTTTCGGGGTTCGGACTGAAGCTTTCTTT | CASSFGVRTEAFF
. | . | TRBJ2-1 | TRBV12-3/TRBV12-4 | TGTGCCAGCACCACCAGAGAGGTTCCGCATAGCTCCTACAATGAGCAGTTCTTC | CASTTREVPHSSYNEQFF
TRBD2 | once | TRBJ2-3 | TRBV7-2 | TGTGCCAGCAGCTTAGGTAGCGGGGGCCTGGATACGCAGTATTTT | CASSLGSGGLDTQYF
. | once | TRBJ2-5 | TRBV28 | TGTGCCAGCAGTTTGGAATCCCCCGAGACCCAGTACTTC | CASSLESPETQYF
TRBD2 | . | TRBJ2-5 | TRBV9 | TGTGCCAGCAGCCCCGGGACTAGCAGGAAAGAGACCCAGTACTTC | CASSPGTSRKETQYF
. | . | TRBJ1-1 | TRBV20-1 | TGCAGTGCTATGGTGAACACTGAAGCTTTCTTT | CSAMVNTEAFF
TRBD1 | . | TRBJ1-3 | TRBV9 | TGTGCCAGCAGCCGACAGGGATTGGTTGGAAACACCATATATTTT | CASSRQGLVGNTIYF
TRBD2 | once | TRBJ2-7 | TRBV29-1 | TGCAGCGTTGTAACTAGCGGCTACGAGCAGTACTTC | CSVVTSGYEQYF
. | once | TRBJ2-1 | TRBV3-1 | TGTGCCAGCAGTCCCGAGATGAACGCGCAGTTCTTC | CASSPEMNAQFF
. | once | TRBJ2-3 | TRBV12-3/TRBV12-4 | TGTGCCAGCAGTTACGACGGAGCTGACACAGATACGCAGTATTTT | CASSYDGADTDTQYF
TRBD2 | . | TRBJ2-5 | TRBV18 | TGTGCCAGCTCACCACGTTCCCTAGCGGGACTCCAAGAGACCCAGTACTTC | CASSPRSLAGLQETQYF
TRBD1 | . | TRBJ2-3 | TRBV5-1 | TGCGCCAGCAGCTCTACAGGGGAGCCAGATACGCAGTATTTT | CASSSTGEPDTQYF
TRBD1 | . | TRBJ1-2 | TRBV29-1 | TGCAGCGTTGACGGACAGGGTACTAACTATGGCTACACCTTC | CSVDGQGTNYGYTF
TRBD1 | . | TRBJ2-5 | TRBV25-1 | TGTGCCAGCCTACAGGGGGCAGGGGAGACCCAGTACTTC | CASLQGAGETQYF